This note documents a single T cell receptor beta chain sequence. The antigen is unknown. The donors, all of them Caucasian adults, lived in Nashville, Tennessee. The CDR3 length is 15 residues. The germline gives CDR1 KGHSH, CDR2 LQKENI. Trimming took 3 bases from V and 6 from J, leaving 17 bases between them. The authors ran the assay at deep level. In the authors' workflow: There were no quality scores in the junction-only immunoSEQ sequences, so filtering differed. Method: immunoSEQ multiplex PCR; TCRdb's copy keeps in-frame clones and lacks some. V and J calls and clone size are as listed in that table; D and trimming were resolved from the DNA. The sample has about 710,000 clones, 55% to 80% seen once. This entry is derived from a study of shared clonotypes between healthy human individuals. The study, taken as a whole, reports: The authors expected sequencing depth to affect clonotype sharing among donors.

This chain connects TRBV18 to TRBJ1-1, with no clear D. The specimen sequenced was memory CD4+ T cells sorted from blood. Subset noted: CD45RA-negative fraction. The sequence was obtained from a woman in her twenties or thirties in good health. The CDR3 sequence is CASSPHPGVPSEAFF. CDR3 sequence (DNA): TGTGCCAGCTCACCTCATCCCGGGGTACCCTCTGAAGCTTTCTTT. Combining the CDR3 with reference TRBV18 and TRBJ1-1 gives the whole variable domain NAGVMQNPRHLVRRRGQEARLRCSPMKGHSHVYWYRQLPEEGLKFMVYLQKENIIDESGMPKERFSAEFPKEGPSILRIQQVVRGDSAAYFCASSPHPGVPSEAFFGQGTRLTVV.